These T cell receptor beta chains were read from a single sample in a study of blood T cells in healthy people across ages. Each CDR3 protein gets one entry after TCRdb re-called the 5' RACE reads with MiXCR. The sample lists about a million distinct CDR3 sequences; 51% were seen once. The sample comprised blood. The receptor set was obtained from a woman aged 55-75 years in good health. The CDR3 runs from the conserved cysteine through the conserved F or W. A D gene is named only where the DNA matches it firmly. Rows give clone size only sometimes, using once, few, many, or a class for an expanded clone.

TRBJ2-1	NA	TRBV7-2	NA	CASSYIFGDSLFF	TGTGCCAGCAGCTACATCTTCGGTGACAGTTTGTTCTTC
TRBJ2-7	NA	TRBV29-1	TRBD1	CSALGQGYEQYF	TGCAGCGCCCTTGGACAGGGTTACGAGCAGTACTTC
TRBJ2-7	few	TRBV18	NA	CASSVGLEQYF	TGTGCCAGCTCCGTTGGTCTCGAGCAGTACTTC
TRBJ2-2	NA	TRBV20-1	TRBD2	CSAPLAGDLSTGELFF	TGCAGTGCCCCCCTAGCGGGAGATCTAAGTACCGGGGAGCTGTTTTTT
TRBJ2-1	NA	TRBV7-6	NA	CASSLEGRSGEQFF	TGTGCCAGCAGCTTAGAAGGTCGGTCGGGTGAGCAGTTCTTC
TRBJ1-2	few	TRBV20-1	NA	CSARDSAGVNYGYTF	TGCAGTGCTAGAGATTCTGCAGGGGTAAACTATGGCTACACCTTC
TRBJ1-4	NA	TRBV2	TRBD1	CASRKTGLWERLFF	TGTGCCAGCAGAAAGACAGGGCTTTGGGAAAGACTGTTTTTT
TRBJ2-7	NA	TRBV20-1	TRBD2	CSAGVGTGGSYEQYF	TGCAGTGCTGGAGTAGGGACGGGAGGGAGCTACGAGCAGTACTTC
TRBJ1-2	few	TRBV29-1	TRBD1	CSVIVPGQGNYGYTF	TGCAGCGTCATAGTCCCGGGACAGGGAAACTATGGCTACACCTTC
TRBJ1-2	NA	TRBV12-3/TRBV12-4	TRBD1	CASRTGTGFGYTF	TGTGCCAGCAGGACCGGGACAGGGTTTGGCTACACCTTC
TRBJ2-3	NA	TRBV11-2	TRBD2	CASSFWGLVSPDTQYF	TGTGCCAGCAGCTTTTGGGGACTAGTTAGCCCAGATACGCAGTATTTT